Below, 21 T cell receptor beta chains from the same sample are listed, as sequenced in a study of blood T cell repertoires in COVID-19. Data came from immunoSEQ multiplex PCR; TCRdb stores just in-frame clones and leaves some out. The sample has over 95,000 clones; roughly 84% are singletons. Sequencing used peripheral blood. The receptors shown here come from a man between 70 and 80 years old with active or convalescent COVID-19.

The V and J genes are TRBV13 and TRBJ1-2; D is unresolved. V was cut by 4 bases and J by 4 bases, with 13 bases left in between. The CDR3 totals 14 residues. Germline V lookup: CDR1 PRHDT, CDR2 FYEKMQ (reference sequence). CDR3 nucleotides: TGTGCCAGCAGCTCAGACCCGCCGGGCTATGGCTACACCTTC. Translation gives CASSSDPPGYGYTF. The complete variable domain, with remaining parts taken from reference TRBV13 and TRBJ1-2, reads AAGVIQSPRHLIKEKRETATLKCYPIPRHDTVYWYQQGPGQDPQFLISFYEKMQSDKGSIPDRFSAQQFSDYHSELNMSSLELGDSALYFCASSSDPPGYGYTFGSGTRLTVV.

The CDR3: CASSRDPSAYGYTF. The CDR3 bases are TGTGCCAGCAGTAGGGACCCTAGCGCCTATGGCTACACCTTC. V and J are TRBV6-6 and TRBJ1-2; TRBD1 is a possible D gene (5 bases). CDR3 size: 14 residues. The germline V gene encodes CDR1 MNHNY and CDR2 SVGAGI (reference sequence). V lost 5 bases and J 4 bases, leaving 14 bases between the germline ends.

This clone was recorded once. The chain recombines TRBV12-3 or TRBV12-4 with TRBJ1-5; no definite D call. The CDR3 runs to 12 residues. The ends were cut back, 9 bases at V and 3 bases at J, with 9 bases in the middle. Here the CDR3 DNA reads TGTGCCAGGTCCTATAACAATCAGCCCCAGCATTTT. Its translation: CARSYNNQPQHF.

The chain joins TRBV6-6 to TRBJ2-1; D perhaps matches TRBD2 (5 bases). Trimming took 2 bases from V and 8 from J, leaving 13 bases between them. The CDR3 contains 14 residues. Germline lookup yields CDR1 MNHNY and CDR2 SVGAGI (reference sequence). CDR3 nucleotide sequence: TGTGCCAGCAGTTACGGGCTAGCCGGCGATGAGCAGTTCTTC. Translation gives CASSYGLAGDEQFF.

Here the CDR3 reads CASLGQGASNEQFF. CDR3 in DNA: TGTGCCAGCCTTGGACAGGGGGCCTCCAATGAGCAGTTCTTC. The rearrangement uses TRBV2 and TRBJ2-1; the match to TRBD1 covers 11 bases. Germline V gene sequence: CDR1 SNHLY, CDR2 FYNNEI. V lost 8 bases, J lost 6 bases, and 6 bases stayed unmatched. The CDR3 contains 14 residues.

As DNA, the CDR3 is TGTGCCAGCAGTCGAGGACCGGGACTAGCGGGGGGCTCGAACACCGGGGAGCTGTTTTTT. Translating it yields CASSRGPGLAGGSNTGELFF. The chain recombines TRBV4-2 with TRBJ2-2; 15 nucleotides match TRBD2. Germline CDR1 is LGHNA and CDR2 is YNFKEQ. The CDR3 has 20 amino acids. V was pared by 6 bases and J by 0 bases, with 11 bases of the junction left unmatched.

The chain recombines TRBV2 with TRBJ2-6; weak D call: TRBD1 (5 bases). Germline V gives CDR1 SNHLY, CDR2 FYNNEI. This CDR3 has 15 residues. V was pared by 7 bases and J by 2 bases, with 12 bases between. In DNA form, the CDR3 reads TGTGCCAGCACCCCAGGGCAGACTGGGGCCAACGTCCTGACTTTC. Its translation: CASTPGQTGANVLTF.

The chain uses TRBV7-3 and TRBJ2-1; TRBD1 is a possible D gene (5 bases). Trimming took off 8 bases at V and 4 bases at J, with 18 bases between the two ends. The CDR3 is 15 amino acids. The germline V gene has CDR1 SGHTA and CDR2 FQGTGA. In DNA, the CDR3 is TGTGCCAGCCCATTTGACAGTCCCCTTTACAATGAGCAGTTCTTC. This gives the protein CASPFDSPLYNEQFF.

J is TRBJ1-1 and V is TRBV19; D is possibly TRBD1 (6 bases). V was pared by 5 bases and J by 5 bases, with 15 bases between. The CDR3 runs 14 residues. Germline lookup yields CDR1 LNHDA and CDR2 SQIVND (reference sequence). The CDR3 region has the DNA TGTGCCAGTAGTTTCGGGGGGCGGCCGACTGAAGCTTTCTTT. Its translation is CASSFGGRPTEAFF.

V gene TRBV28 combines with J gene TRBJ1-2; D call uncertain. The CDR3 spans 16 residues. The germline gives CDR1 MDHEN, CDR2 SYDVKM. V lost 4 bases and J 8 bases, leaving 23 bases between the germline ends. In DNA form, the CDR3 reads TGTGCCAGCAGTTCTCGGTATGGTGCGGAGGTCGGCGGCTACACCTTC. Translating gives CASSSRYGAEVGGYTF.

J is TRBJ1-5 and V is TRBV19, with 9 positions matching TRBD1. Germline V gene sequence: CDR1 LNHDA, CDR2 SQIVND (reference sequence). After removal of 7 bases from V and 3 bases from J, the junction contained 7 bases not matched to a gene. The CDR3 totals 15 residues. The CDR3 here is CASNRDRANNQPQHF. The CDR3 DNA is TGTGCCAGTAACCGGGACAGGGCCAACAATCAGCCCCAGCATTTT.

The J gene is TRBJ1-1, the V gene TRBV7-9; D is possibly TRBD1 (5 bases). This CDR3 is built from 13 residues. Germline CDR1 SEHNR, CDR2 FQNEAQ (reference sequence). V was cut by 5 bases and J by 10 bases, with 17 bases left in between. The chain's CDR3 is CASSQYGGNVAFF. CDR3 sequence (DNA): TGTGCCAGCAGCCAATATGGGGGGAATGTAGCTTTCTTT.

The CDR3 coding sequence is TGTGCCAGCAGCCGGTCCGGGACACAGGCAGCTTTCTTT. Translated, it gives CASSRSGTQAAFF. The V call is TRBV11-1, the J call TRBJ1-1; maybe TRBD1 (6 bases). This CDR3 has 13 amino acids. Germline CDR1 is SGHAT and CDR2 is FQDESV (reference sequence). V shed 5 bases and J shed 10 bases, with 17 bases lying between them.

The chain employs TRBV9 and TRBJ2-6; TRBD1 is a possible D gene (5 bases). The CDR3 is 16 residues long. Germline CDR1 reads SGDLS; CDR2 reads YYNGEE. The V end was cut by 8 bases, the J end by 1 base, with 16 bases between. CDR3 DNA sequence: TGTGCCAGTAGGCAGGGTGGGAATTCTGGGGCCAACGTCCTGACTTTC. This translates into CASRQGGNSGANVLTF.

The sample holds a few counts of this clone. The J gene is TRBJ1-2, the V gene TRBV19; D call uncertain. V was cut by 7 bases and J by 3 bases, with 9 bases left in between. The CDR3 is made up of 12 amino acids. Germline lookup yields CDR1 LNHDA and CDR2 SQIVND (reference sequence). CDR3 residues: CASTESYYGYTF. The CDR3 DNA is TGTGCCAGTACTGAGAGTTACTATGGCTACACCTTC.

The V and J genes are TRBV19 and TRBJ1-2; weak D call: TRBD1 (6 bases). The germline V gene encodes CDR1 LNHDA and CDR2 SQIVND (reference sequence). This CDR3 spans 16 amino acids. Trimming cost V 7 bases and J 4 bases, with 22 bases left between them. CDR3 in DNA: TGTGCCAGTACGGACCCCGGGGGGCCCGGGATCTATGGCTACACCTTC. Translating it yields CASTDPGGPGIYGYTF.

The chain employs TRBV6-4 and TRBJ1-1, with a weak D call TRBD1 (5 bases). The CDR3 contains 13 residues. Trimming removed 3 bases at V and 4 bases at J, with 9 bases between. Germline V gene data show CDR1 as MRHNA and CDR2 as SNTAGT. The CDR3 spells CASSEGQSTEAFF. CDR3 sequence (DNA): TGTGCCAGCAGTGAGGGGCAGAGCACTGAAGCTTTCTTT.

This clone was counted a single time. The CDR3 loop reads CATSFGTGSYQETQYF. The CDR3, as DNA: TGTGCCACCTCCTTTGGGACAGGGTCGTACCAAGAGACCCAGTACTTC. This sequence joins TRBV19 and TRBJ2-5; TRBD1 agrees at 9 bases. The germline gives CDR1 LNHDA, CDR2 SQIVND (reference sequence). J was trimmed by 0 bases and V by 10 bases; bases with no gene match: 12. The CDR3 is 16 residues long.

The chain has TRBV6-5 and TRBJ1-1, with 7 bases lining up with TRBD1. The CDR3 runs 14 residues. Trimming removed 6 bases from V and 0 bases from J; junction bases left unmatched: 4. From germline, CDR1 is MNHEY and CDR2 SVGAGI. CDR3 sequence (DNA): TGTGCCAGCAGATTGGGACAGTTGAACACTGAAGCTTTCTTT. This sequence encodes CASRLGQLNTEAFF.

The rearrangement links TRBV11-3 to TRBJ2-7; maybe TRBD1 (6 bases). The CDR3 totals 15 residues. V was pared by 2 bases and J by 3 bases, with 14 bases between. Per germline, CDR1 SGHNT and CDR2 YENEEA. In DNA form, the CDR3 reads TGTGCCAGCAGCTTATACTCCGGGACACACTACGAGCAGTACTTC. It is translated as CASSLYSGTHYEQYF.

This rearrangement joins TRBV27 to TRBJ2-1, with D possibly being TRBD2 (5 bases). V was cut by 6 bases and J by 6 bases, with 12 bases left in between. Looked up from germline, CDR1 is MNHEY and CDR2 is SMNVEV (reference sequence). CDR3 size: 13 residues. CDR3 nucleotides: TGTGCCAGCAGCTTACTCGGGGTCAATGAGCAGTTCTTC. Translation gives CASSLLGVNEQFF.